These T cell receptor beta chains were read from a single sample in a study of T-cell memory formation after mild COVID-19. TCRdb re-called the 5' RACE reads through MiXCR, storing one row per CDR3 protein. In the table there are some 310,000 distinct CDR3 sequences, 20% to 25% of which are singletons. The sample taken for sequencing was PBMCs or a T cell subset sorted from them (not recorded which). These receptors all stem from a man younger than 35 who had mild COVID-19 (a few samples of this study predate the infection). Cell type and time point are not known. Both conserved end residues are part of each CDR3.

CASSYSRVEPQHF	13	TRBJ1-5	TRBV6-5
CASSLDSGTGTYGYTF	16	TRBJ1-2	TRBV11-2
CASSSREGYEQYF	13	TRBJ2-7	TRBV5-1
CASSLAGTGQEKLFF	15	TRBJ1-4	TRBV4-2
CASSLGTSGFSSYEQYF	17	TRBJ2-7	TRBV6-6
CASRAIGGVTEAFF	14	TRBJ1-1	TRBV7-2
CASSARGAYNEQFF	14	TRBJ2-1	TRBV10-1
CASSLSGLGNEQFF	14	TRBJ2-1	TRBV7-2
CASSPPPSSGGSYEQYF	17	TRBJ2-7	TRBV5-1
CASSSGEGGKKRTQYF	16	TRBJ2-5	TRBV28
CASSFGISAYNEQFF	15	TRBJ2-1	TRBV11-2
CSASMDRSSNQPQHF	15	TRBJ1-5	TRBV20-1
CASSIDPVRATVLTF	15	TRBJ2-6	TRBV19
CASSLESSGGFEQFF	15	TRBJ2-1	TRBV7-2
CASSPRGPSGEMYTDTQYF	19	TRBJ2-3	TRBV27
CASSHDGTAINYGYTF	16	TRBJ1-2	TRBV4-2
CASSLGTPTQYF	12	TRBJ2-5	TRBV12-3/TRBV12-4
CASSYGVLNYGYTF	14	TRBJ1-2	TRBV6-5
CSAGTSGGPGTDTQYF	16	TRBJ2-3	TRBV20-1
CSARKTGLRETQYF	14	TRBJ2-5	TRBV20-1
CASSPKGGTGANVLTF	16	TRBJ2-6	TRBV11-2
CASSPGRGRMTQYF	14	TRBJ2-5	TRBV7-3
CATSRGGRQYNEQFF	15	TRBJ2-1	TRBV15
CASSLGPNTEAFF	13	TRBJ1-1	TRBV12-3/TRBV12-4
CASSGQSYEQYF	12	TRBJ2-7	TRBV11-2
CASSRGQGREKLFF	14	TRBJ1-4	TRBV7-2
CASSVGDMNTEAFF	14	TRBJ1-1	TRBV9
CASSSDGGRQETQYF	15	TRBJ2-5	TRBV6-2/TRBV6-3
CASSTPAGGGRYTQYF	16	TRBJ2-3	TRBV28
CASSLDPWDTEAFF	14	TRBJ1-1	TRBV7-9
CASARGLEADGYTF	14	TRBJ1-2	TRBV11-2
CATSREELAGGIEQFF	16	TRBJ2-1	TRBV15
CASSLGQGVYNEQFF	15	TRBJ2-1	TRBV11-2
CASSPRLADNEQFF	14	TRBJ2-1	TRBV9
CASSSPNRPDGYTF	14	TRBJ1-2	TRBV11-2
CASRAPTTRDEQYF	14	TRBJ2-7	TRBV5-1
CASSSRTGNNQPQHF	15	TRBJ1-5	TRBV6-6
CASSPRPGTGLGTGELFF	18	TRBJ2-2	TRBV7-7
CASSRERASTADTQYF	16	TRBJ2-3	TRBV4-2
CASSLPPAAQYF	12	TRBJ2-3	TRBV7-2
CSVDPAGVGGYTF	13	TRBJ1-2	TRBV29-1
CASSLNPAGGPNTQYF	16	TRBJ2-3	TRBV27
CASSQDSLSYTIYF	14	TRBJ1-3	TRBV4-3
CASRPGGQFTGGTEAFF	17	TRBJ1-1	TRBV4-1
CASSTYLSTDTQYF	14	TRBJ2-3	TRBV7-2
CASSQAAGQPQETQYF	16	TRBJ2-5	TRBV4-2
CASSLVIGGQPSGQETQYF	19	TRBJ2-5	TRBV5-1
CSARGMDRGLGTEAFF	16	TRBJ1-1	TRBV20-1
CASLRRGGNTIYF	13	TRBJ1-3	TRBV4-3
CASRLTGGTGGYTF	14	TRBJ1-2	TRBV12-3/TRBV12-4
CASTLGNTEAFF	12	TRBJ1-1	TRBV12-3/TRBV12-4
CASSFRSHLYGYTF	14	TRBJ1-2	TRBV6-5
CASSLTGGPRNEQFF	15	TRBJ2-1	TRBV7-6
CASSQPSGGINEQFF	15	TRBJ2-1	TRBV4-3
CASSWGLEQFF	11	TRBJ2-1	TRBV7-9
CASSLGILNTGELFF	15	TRBJ2-2	TRBV6-5
CASSLDSRSSPLHF	14	TRBJ1-6	TRBV25-1